This T cell receptor beta chain was profiled in a study of molecular identifiers for immune sequencing clone quantification. The study, taken as a whole, reports: Jurkat TCR RNA spiked in from one cell (amid some 1 million naive cells) was reportedly detectable.

V was cut by 3 bases and J by 2 bases, with 16 bases left in between. This CDR3 is built from 16 residues. Germline V gene data show CDR1 as MDHEN and CDR2 as SYDVKM. This clonotype has a count of ten or more. The antigen is not known. Making the bulk TCR libraries relied on previously described methods and listed TCR primers. TCRdb re-derived calls from the PCR reads in MiXCR, one entry per CDR3 protein. The sample has over 90,000 distinct CDR3 sequences; less than 35% are singletons. Sequenced: naive CD8+ T cells from blood, with Jurkat cell RNA spiked in. The sample's subset: FACS-sorted CD8+CD4-CCR7+CD45RA+ naive T cells. V usage is TRBV28 and J usage is TRBJ2-5, with D perhaps assigned TRBD1 or TRBD2 (6 bases each). This TCR derives from a human donor in good health. Some libraries in this study had Jurkat cell RNA spiked in. CDR3 bases: TGTGCCAGCAGTTTGAGGGGGGCGCGAGGACAAGAGACCCAGTACTTC. Translating gives CASSLRGARGQETQYF.